The clone carrying this TCR beta chain was found a few times. The antigen remains unidentified. This sample was included in a study of CD8 T cells in ankylosing spondylitis. Overall study results and limits: A CD8+ phenotype characterized the disease-linked clones, which were relatively rare in peripheral blood. Characteristic, it appeared, of ankylosing spondylitis blood was a TCR beta motif of eight or nine highly homologous variants. Disease-linked clones reportedly showed significant enrichment in matched ankylosing spondylitis synovial fluid.

Quantitative 5'-RACE with molecular barcodes produced the TCR beta libraries. TCRdb recomputed calls from the 5' RACE reads with MiXCR, one row per CDR3 protein. In the table there are 350,000 to 450,000 distinct CDR3 sequences, 20% of which are singletons. Germline CDR1 MGHRA, CDR2 YSYEKL. The CDR3 runs to 15 residues. V gave up 1 base and J gave up 3 bases, with 13 bases separating them. Sequenced: blood, either unsorted or a sorted T cell fraction (not recorded which). This TCR derives from a male donor with ankylosing spondylitis or in good health (not recorded which). The chain combines TRBV4-1 with TRBJ2-7, with D hard to call. CDR3 DNA sequence: TGCGCCAGCAGCCAAGTCTTTGGGCAGGTCTACGAGCAGTACTTC. Translated, it gives CASSQVFGQVYEQYF.